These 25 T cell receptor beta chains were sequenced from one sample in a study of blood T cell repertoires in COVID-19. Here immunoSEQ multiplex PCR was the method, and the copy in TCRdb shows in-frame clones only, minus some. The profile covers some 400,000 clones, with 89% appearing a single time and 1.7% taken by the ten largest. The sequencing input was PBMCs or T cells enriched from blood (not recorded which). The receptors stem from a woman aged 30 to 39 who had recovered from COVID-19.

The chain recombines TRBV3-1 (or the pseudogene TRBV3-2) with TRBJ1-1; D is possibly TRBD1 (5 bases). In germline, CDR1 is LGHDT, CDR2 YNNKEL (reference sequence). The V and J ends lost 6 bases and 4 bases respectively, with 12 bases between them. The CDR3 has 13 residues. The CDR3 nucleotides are TGTGCCAGCAGGGACCGGGGGGGCACTGAAGCTTTCTTT. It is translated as CASRDRGGTEAFF.

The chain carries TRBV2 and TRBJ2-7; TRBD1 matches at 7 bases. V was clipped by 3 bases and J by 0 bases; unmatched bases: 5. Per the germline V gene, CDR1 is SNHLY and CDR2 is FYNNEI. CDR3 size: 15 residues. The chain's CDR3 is CASSDEGAFSYEQYF. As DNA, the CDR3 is TGTGCCAGCAGTGATGAGGGGGCCTTCTCCTACGAGCAGTACTTC.

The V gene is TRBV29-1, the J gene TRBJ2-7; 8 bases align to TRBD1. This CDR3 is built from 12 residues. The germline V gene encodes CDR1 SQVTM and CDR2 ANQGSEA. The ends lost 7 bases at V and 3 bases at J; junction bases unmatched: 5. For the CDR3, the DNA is TGCAGCGGGCTAACAGGGGGCTACGAGCAGTACTTC. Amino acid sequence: CSGLTGGYEQYF.

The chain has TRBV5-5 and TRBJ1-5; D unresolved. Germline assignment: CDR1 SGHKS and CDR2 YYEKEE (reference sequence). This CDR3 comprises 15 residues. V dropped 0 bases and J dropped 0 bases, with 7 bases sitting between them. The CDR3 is CASSLGQASNQPQHF. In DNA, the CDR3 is TGTGCCAGCAGCTTGGGGCAGGCTAGCAATCAGCCCCAGCATTTT.

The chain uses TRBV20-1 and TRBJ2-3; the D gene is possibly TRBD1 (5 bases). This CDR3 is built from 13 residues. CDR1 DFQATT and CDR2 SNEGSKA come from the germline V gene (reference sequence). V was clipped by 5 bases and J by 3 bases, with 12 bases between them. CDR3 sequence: CSAGEDKTDTQYF. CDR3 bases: TGCAGTGCTGGTGAGGACAAAACAGATACGCAGTATTTT.

The CDR3 loop reads CATSLDPGTGNTIYF. CDR3 bases: TGTGCCACCAGCTTAGACCCAGGGACTGGAAACACCATATATTTT. The chain combines TRBV15 with TRBJ1-3; a possible D gene is TRBD1 (5 bases). Germline V lookup: CDR1 LNHNV, CDR2 YYDKDF (reference sequence). The V end was cut by 5 bases, the J end by 2 bases, with 13 bases between. CDR3 length: 15 residues.

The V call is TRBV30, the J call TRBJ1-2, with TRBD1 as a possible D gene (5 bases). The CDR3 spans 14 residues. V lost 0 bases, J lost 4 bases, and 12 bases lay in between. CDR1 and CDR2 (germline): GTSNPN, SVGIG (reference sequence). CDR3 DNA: TGTGCCTGGAGTGTCAAGGGGCCAACCTATGGCTACACCTTC. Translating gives CAWSVKGPTYGYTF.

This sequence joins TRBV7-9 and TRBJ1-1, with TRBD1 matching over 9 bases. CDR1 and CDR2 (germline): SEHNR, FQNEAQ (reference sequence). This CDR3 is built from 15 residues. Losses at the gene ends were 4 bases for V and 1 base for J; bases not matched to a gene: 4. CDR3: CASSYPGQGNTEAFF. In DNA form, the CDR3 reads TGTGCCAGCAGCTATCCGGGACAGGGGAACACTGAAGCTTTCTTT.

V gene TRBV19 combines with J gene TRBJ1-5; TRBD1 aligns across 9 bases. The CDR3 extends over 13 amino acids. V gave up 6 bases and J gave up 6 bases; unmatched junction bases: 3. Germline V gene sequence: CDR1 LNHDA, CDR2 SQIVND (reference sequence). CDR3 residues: CASRDRGGQPQHF. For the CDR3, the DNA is TGTGCCAGTAGGGACAGGGGTGGTCAGCCCCAGCATTTT. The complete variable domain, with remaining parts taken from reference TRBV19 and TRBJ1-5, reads DGGITQSPKYLFRKEGQNVTLSCEQNLNHDAMYWYRQDPGQGLRLIYYSQIVNDFQKGDIAEGYSVSREKKESFPLTVTSAQKNPTAFYLCASRDRGGQPQHFGDGTRLSIL.

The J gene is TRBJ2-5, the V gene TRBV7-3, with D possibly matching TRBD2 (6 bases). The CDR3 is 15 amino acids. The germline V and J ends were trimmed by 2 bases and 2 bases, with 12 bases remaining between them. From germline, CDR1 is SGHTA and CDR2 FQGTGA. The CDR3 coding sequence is TGTGCCAGCAGCTTAGGAGGGCAGCGTCAAGAGACCCAGTACTTC. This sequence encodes CASSLGGQRQETQYF.

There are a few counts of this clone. The CDR3 loop reads CASSSFVGRTGGYRYYGYTF. The DNA of the CDR3 is TGTGCCAGCAGCTCATTCGTAGGACGGACAGGGGGATATCGTTACTATGGCTACACCTTC. This chain uses TRBV6-6 with TRBJ1-2, with 10 bases identical to TRBD1. The germline gives CDR1 MNHNY, CDR2 SVGAGI (reference sequence). The V segment lost 6 bases and the J segment 3 bases; nucleotides outside the gene matches: 22. The CDR3 sequence is 20 residues long.

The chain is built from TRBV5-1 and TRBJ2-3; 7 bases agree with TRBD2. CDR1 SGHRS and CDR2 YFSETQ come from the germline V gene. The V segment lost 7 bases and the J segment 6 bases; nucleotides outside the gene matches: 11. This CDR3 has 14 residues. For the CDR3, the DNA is TGCGCCAGCCTACGCGGGAGCGACGGGGATACGCAGTATTTT. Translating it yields CASLRGSDGDTQYF.

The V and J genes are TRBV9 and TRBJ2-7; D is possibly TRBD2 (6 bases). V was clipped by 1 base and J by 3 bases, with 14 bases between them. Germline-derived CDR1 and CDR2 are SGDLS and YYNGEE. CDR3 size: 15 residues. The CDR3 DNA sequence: TGTGCCAGCAGCGTATCACCCGGGACTGGCTACGAGCAGTACTTC. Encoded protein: CASSVSPGTGYEQYF. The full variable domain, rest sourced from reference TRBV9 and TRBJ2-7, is DSGVTQTPKHLITATGQRVTLRCSPRSGDLSVYWYQQSLDQGLQFLIQYYNGEERAKGNILERFSAQQFPDLHSELNLSSLELGDSALYFCASSVSPGTGYEQYFGPGTRLTVT.

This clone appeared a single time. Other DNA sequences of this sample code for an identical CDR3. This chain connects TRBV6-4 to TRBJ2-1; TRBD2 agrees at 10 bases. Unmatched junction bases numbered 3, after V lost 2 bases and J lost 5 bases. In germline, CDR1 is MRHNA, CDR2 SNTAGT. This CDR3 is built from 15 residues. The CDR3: CASSDGLAGDNEQFF. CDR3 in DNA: TGTGCCAGCAGTGACGGGCTAGCGGGAGACAATGAGCAGTTCTTC.

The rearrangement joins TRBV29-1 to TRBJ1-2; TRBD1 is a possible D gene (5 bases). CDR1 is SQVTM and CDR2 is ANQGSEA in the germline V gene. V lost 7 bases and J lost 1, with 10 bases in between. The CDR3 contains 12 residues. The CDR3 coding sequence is TGCAGCGCCATCGACAGTAACTATGGCTACACCTTC. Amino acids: CSAIDSNYGYTF.

CDR3 sequence reads: CASSTVQGITYEQYF. The CDR3 DNA is TGCGCCAGCAGCACGGTACAGGGTATCACCTACGAGCAGTACTTC. The chain is built from TRBV5-1 and TRBJ2-7; TRBD1 might be the D (6 bases). V lost 4 bases to trimming and J lost 2 bases, with 16 bases between them. The CDR3 runs to 15 residues. Germline V gene sequence: CDR1 SGHRS, CDR2 YFSETQ.

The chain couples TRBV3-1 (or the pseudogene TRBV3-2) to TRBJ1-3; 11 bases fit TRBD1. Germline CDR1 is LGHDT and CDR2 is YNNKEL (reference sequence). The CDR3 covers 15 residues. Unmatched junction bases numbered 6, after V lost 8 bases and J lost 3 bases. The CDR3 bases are TGTGCCAGCGGTCAGGGGACAGGGGGTGGAAACACCATATATTTT. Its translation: CASGQGTGGGNTIYF.

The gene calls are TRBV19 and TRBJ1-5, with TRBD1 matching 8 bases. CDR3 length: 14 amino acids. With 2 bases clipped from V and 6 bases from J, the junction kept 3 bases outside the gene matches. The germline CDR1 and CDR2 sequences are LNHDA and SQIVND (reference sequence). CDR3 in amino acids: CASSIRQGSQPQHF. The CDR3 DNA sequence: TGTGCCAGTAGTATAAGACAGGGGAGTCAGCCCCAGCATTTT.

The CDR3 DNA is TGTGCCAGCAGCCAAGGACAGGCCAGCTCCTATAATTCACCCCTCCACTTT. Its protein product is CASSQGQASSYNSPLHF. The V gene is TRBV5-4, the J gene TRBJ1-6, with TRBD1 identical over 7 bases. Germline V gives CDR1 SGHNT, CDR2 YYREEE (reference sequence). The CDR3 spans 17 residues. V was pared by 4 bases and J by 0 bases, with 7 bases of the junction left unmatched.

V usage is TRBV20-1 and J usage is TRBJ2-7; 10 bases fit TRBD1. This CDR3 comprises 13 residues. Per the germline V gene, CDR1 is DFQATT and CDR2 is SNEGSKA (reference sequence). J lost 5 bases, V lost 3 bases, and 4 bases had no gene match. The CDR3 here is CSASRDRGHEQYF. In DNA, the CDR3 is TGCAGTGCTAGTAGGGACAGGGGTCACGAGCAGTACTTC.

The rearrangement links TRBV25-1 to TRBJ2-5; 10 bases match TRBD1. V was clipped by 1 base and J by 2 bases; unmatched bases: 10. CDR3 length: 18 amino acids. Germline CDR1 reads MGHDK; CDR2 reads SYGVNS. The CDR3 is CASSESFLGQGVQETQYF. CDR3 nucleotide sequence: TGTGCCAGCAGTGAATCATTTCTAGGACAGGGGGTTCAAGAGACCCAGTACTTC.

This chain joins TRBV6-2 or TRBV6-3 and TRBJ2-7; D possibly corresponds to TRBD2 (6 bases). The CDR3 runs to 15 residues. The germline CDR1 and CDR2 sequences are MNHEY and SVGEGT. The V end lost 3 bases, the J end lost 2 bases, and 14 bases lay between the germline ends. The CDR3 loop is CASSYFRGSTYEQYF. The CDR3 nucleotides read TGTGCCAGCAGTTATTTCCGGGGGTCAACCTACGAGCAGTACTTC.

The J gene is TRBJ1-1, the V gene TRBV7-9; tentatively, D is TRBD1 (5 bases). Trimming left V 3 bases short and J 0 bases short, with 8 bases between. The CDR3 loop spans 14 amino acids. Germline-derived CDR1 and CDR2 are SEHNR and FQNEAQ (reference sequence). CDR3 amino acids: CASSFTGLNTEAFF. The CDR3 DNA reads TGTGCCAGCAGCTTCACAGGTTTGAACACTGAAGCTTTCTTT.

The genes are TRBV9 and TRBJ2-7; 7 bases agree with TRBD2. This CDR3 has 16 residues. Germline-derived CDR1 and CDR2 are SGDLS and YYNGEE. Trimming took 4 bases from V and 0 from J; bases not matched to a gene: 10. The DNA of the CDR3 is TGTGCCAGCAGCTCAAGTCTAGCGGACCCCTCCTACGAGCAGTACTTC. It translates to CASSSSLADPSYEQYF.

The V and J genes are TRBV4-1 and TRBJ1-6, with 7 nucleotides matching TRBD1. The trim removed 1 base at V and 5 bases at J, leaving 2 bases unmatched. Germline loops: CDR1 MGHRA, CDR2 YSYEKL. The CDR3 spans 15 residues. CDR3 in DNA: TGCGCCAGCAGCCAAGCCGACAGGGATAATTCACCCCTCCACTTT. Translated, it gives CASSQADRDNSPLHF.